The 22 T cell receptor beta chains reported below all come from one sample, sequenced in a study of T cell responses to AZD1222 COVID-19 vaccine. Here immunoSEQ multiplex PCR was the method, and the copy in TCRdb shows in-frame clones only, minus some. This sample carries around 140,000 clones, about 93% of them seen once, and the ten largest clones take roughly 4%. The sample consisted of peripheral blood, taken on day 0 of AZD1222 vaccination. All receptors come from an adult in good health.

The chain uses TRBV6-2 or TRBV6-3 and TRBJ1-5; D might be TRBD1 (5 bases). CDR3 size: 16 residues. Per germline, CDR1 MNHEY and CDR2 SVGEGT. Between the trimmed V and J ends, which lost 2 bases and 7 bases, there was a span of 18 bases. The CDR3 sequence: CASSYILGDPRQPQHF. The DNA of the CDR3 is TGTGCCAGCAGTTACATATTAGGGGATCCAAGGCAGCCCCAGCATTTT.

The chain links TRBV28 to TRBJ2-7; 11 bases agree with TRBD2. Germline-derived CDR1 and CDR2 are MDHEN and SYDVKM. This CDR3 is 15 amino acids long. V lost 5 bases to trimming and J lost 6 bases; unmatched junction nucleotides: 9. CDR3 sequence: CASSEILAGVAEQYF. The CDR3 nucleotides read TGTGCCAGCAGTGAGATACTAGCGGGAGTTGCCGAGCAGTACTTC.

A remark on this clone: The same CDR3 can be traced to other DNA sequences in this sample. The chain couples TRBV4-3 to TRBJ2-7; D assignment may be TRBD1 or TRBD2 (5 bases each). CDR1 is LGHNA and CDR2 is YSLEER in the germline V gene. There are 14 residues in the CDR3. V was cut by 0 bases and J by 4 bases, with 10 bases left in between. DNA for the CDR3: TGCGCCAGCAGCCAAGACGAGGGGCTATACGAGCAGTACTTC. Translating it yields CASSQDEGLYEQYF.

The chain carries TRBV6-2 or TRBV6-3 and TRBJ2-7; unclear D gene. The CDR3 spans 11 residues. Germline V lookup: CDR1 MNHEY, CDR2 SVGEGT. Trimming removed 1 base at V and 3 bases at J, with 1 base between. CDR3 in DNA: TGTGCCAGCAGTTACTTCTACGAGCAGTACTTC. Amino acid sequence: CASSYFYEQYF.

J is TRBJ2-1 and V is TRBV5-1, with D possibly being TRBD2 (5 bases). The CDR3 spans 15 residues. V was pared by 0 bases and J by 0 bases, with 7 bases between. CDR1 SGHRS and CDR2 YFSETQ come from the germline V gene. CDR3 amino acids: CASSLGESSYNEQFF. The CDR3, as DNA: TGCGCCAGCAGCTTGGGGGAGAGCTCCTACAATGAGCAGTTCTTC.

V gene TRBV5-1 combines with J gene TRBJ1-2, with 10 bases that match TRBD1. V shed 0 bases and J 6 bases; nucleotides not matched to a gene: 5. This CDR3 has 15 residues. Germline assignment: CDR1 SGHRS and CDR2 YFSETQ. This CDR3 is CASSLAGQGTDGYTF. The DNA of the CDR3 is TGCGCCAGCAGCTTGGCGGGACAGGGGACCGATGGCTACACCTTC.

This chain links TRBV9 with TRBJ2-7, with 8 bases aligning to TRBD1. Germline V gene lookup returns CDR1 SGDLS and CDR2 YYNGEE. The junction had 4 bases not matched to a gene; V was cut back by 4 bases and J by 1 base. The CDR3 has 14 residues. Written as DNA, the CDR3 is TGTGCCAGCAGCCCTCGGACAGGGTCCTACGAGCAGTACTTC. Encoded protein: CASSPRTGSYEQYF.

The chain has TRBV28 and TRBJ2-1, with D uncertain. This CDR3 comprises 16 residues. Trimming took 5 bases from V and 0 from J, leaving 14 bases between them. CDR1 and CDR2 from the germline V gene are MDHEN and SYDVKM. The CDR3 DNA follows: TGTGCCAGCAGTACGACACCCCTTCCCTCCTACAATGAGCAGTTCTTC. Translated: CASSTTPLPSYNEQFF.

The chain recombines TRBV9 with TRBJ2-7, with a weak D call TRBD2 (6 bases). The CDR3 covers 15 residues. Per germline, CDR1 SGDLS and CDR2 YYNGEE. V shed 4 bases and J shed 1 base, with 15 bases lying between them. The CDR3 DNA is TGTGCCAGCAGCCCGAGTGAGCGGGCATCCTACGAGCAGTACTTC. Its translation: CASSPSERASYEQYF.

The rearrangement uses TRBV20-1 and TRBJ1-6; D unclear. Looked up from germline, CDR1 is DFQATT and CDR2 is SNEGSKA (reference sequence). Trimming left V 5 bases short and J 11 bases short, with 4 bases between. The CDR3 has 9 residues. In DNA form, the CDR3 reads TGCAGTGCTCTACCACCCCTCCACTTT. Its translation: CSALPPLHF.

The V call is TRBV11-1, the J call TRBJ2-7, with 7 bases identical to TRBD2. CDR3 size: 16 residues. V was clipped by 5 bases and J by 7 bases; unmatched bases: 17. Germline loops: CDR1 SGHAT, CDR2 FQDESV (reference sequence). The CDR3 nucleotides are TGTGCCAGCAGCCCCCCTTTCGGTAGGGGAGGGGAGGAGCAGTACTTC. Residues: CASSPPFGRGGEEQYF.

This chain joins TRBV7-2 and TRBJ2-1; 10 positions agree with TRBD2. Trimming at V came to 6 bases and at J to 7 bases, leaving 9 bases not matched to a gene. Germline V gene sequence: CDR1 SGHTA, CDR2 FQGNSA. This CDR3 region has 15 residues. The CDR3 loop is CASSSSGSWGNEQFF. In DNA form, the CDR3 reads TGTGCCAGCAGTTCTAGCGGGAGCTGGGGGAATGAGCAGTTCTTC.

The V call is TRBV27, the J call TRBJ2-7, with D unclear. Germline lookup yields CDR1 MNHEY and CDR2 SMNVEV (reference sequence). This CDR3 spans 11 amino acids. V shed 6 bases and J shed 2 bases, with 5 bases lying between them. The CDR3 here is CASRAAYEQYF. CDR3 DNA sequence: TGTGCCAGCAGGGCCGCCTACGAGCAGTACTTC.

The chain combines TRBV20-1 with TRBJ2-5; D gene unclear. Germline V lookup: CDR1 DFQATT, CDR2 SNEGSKA (reference sequence). This CDR3 is built from 11 residues. V dropped 3 bases and J dropped 4 bases, with 6 bases sitting between them. CDR3 in amino acids: CSARRVETQYF. CDR3 sequence (DNA): TGCAGTGCTAGGAGAGTAGAGACCCAGTACTTC.

The chain is built from TRBV19 and TRBJ2-7; D is ambiguous. The CDR3 has 16 amino acids. In germline, CDR1 is LNHDA, CDR2 SQIVND (reference sequence). V was pared by 9 bases and J by 2 bases, with 23 bases between. In nucleotides, the CDR3 is TGTGCCAGGTGCGTTGGGGTTGGGGTTTTTACCTACGAGCAGTACTTC. Translation: CARCVGVGVFTYEQYF.

The rearrangement uses TRBV18 and TRBJ1-5; the D gene is possibly TRBD1 (5 bases). Trimming cost V 3 bases and J 9 bases, with 12 bases left between them. This CDR3 comprises 13 residues. The V gene's germline CDR1 is KGHSH and CDR2 LQKENI. The DNA of the CDR3 is TGTGCCAGCTCACCCACGAGGGACGGGCCCCAGCATTTT. Its protein is CASSPTRDGPQHF.

V is TRBV6-5 and J is TRBJ2-5, with 8 bases aligning to TRBD2. V lost 7 bases, J lost 6 bases, and 4 bases stayed unmatched. This CDR3 region has 12 residues. Germline CDR1 and CDR2: MNHEY and SVGAGI. For the CDR3, the DNA is TGTGCCAGCATCTCGGGGGGGCAGACCCAGTACTTC. As protein: CASISGGQTQYF.

V is TRBV5-1 and J is TRBJ1-4; TRBD1 agrees at 8 bases. The J segment lost 0 bases and the V segment lost 3 bases, leaving 10 bases of the junction unmatched. CDR3 length: 18 residues. Germline CDR1 SGHRS, CDR2 YFSETQ. The CDR3 DNA is TGCGCCAGCAGCTCGTACGCAGGGGGCGTTGCAACTAATGAAAAACTGTTTTTT. This encodes CASSSYAGGVATNEKLFF. Variable domain in full (rest from reference TRBV5-1 and TRBJ1-4): KAGVTQTPRYLIKTRGQQVTLSCSPISGHRSVSWYQQTPGQGLQFLFEYFSETQRNKGNFPGRFSGRQFSNSRSEMNVSTLELGDSALYLCASSSYAGGVATNEKLFFGSGTQLSVL.

The chain employs TRBV9 and TRBJ2-3; perhaps TRBD2 as D (6 bases). Trimming removed 0 bases from V and 4 bases from J, with 15 bases in between. The germline V gene has CDR1 SGDLS and CDR2 YYNGEE. The CDR3 length is 16 residues. The chain's CDR3 is CASSVVDPAGPDTQYF. CDR3 bases: TGTGCCAGCAGCGTAGTAGACCCAGCGGGCCCAGATACGCAGTATTTT.

This chain's CDR3 is CASSLFGRAALNEQFF. The DNA of the CDR3 is TGTGCCAGCAGCTTATTCGGGCGAGCGGCCCTCAATGAGCAGTTCTTC. V and J are TRBV11-2 and TRBJ2-1; perhaps TRBD2 as D (5 bases). The V and J ends lost 2 bases and 6 bases respectively, with 17 bases between them. The germline CDR1 and CDR2 sequences are SGHAT and FQNNGV. The CDR3 contains 16 residues.

The genes are TRBV6-1 and TRBJ2-3, with TRBD2 as a possible D gene (5 bases). In germline, CDR1 is MNHNS, CDR2 SASEGT. The V gene lost 1 base and the J gene lost 3 bases, with 11 bases spanning the gap. The CDR3 length is 15 residues. The CDR3 nucleotides are TGTGCCAGCAGTGAAGAGTGGGGAGCGACAGATACGCAGTATTTT. Protein: CASSEEWGATDTQYF.

The chain recombines TRBV7-8 with TRBJ1-4; 12 positions agree with TRBD1. The J segment lost 3 bases and the V segment lost 5 bases, leaving 10 bases of the junction unmatched. Germline values: CDR1 SGHVS, CDR2 FQNEAQ. This CDR3 contains 18 residues. Here the CDR3 reads CASSPRGGQGAANEKLFF. The CDR3 DNA follows: TGTGCCAGCAGCCCGCGGGGGGGACAGGGGGCAGCTAATGAAAAACTGTTTTTT.